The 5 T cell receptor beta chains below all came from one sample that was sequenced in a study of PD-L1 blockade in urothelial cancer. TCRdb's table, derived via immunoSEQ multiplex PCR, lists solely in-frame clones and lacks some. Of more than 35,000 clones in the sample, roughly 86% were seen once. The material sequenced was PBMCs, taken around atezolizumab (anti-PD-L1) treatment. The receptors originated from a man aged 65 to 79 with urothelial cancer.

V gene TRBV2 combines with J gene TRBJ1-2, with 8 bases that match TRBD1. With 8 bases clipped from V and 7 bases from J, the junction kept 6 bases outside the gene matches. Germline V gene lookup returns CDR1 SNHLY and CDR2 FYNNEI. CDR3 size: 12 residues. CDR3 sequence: CASVQGEGGYTF. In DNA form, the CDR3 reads TGTGCCAGCGTACAGGGGGAGGGTGGCTACACCTTC.

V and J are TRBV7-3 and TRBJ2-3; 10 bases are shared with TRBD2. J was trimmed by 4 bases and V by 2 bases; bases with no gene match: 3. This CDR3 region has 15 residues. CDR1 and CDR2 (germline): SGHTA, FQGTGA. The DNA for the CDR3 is TGTGCCAGCAGCTTAGAAGCGGGGGGGGCAGATACGCAGTATTTT. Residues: CASSLEAGGADTQYF.

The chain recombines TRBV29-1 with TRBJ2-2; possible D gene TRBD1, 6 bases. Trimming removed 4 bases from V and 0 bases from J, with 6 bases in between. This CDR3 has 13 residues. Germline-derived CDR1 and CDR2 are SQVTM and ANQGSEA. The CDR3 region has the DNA TGCAGCGTTGGGACAGCGAACACCGGGGAGCTGTTTTTT. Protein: CSVGTANTGELFF.

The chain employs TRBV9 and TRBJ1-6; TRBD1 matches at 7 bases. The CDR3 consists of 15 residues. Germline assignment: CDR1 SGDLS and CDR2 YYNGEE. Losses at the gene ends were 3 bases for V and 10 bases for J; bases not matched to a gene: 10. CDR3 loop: CASSDMGQGGSPLHF. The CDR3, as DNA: TGTGCCAGCAGCGACATGGGCCAAGGGGGCTCACCCCTCCACTTT.

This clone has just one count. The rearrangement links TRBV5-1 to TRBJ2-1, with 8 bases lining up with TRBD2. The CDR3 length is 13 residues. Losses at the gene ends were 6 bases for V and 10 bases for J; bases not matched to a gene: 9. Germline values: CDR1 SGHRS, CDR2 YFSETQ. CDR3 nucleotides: TGCGCCAGCAATTCAGGACTAGCCCCCGAGCAGTTCTTC. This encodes CASNSGLAPEQFF.